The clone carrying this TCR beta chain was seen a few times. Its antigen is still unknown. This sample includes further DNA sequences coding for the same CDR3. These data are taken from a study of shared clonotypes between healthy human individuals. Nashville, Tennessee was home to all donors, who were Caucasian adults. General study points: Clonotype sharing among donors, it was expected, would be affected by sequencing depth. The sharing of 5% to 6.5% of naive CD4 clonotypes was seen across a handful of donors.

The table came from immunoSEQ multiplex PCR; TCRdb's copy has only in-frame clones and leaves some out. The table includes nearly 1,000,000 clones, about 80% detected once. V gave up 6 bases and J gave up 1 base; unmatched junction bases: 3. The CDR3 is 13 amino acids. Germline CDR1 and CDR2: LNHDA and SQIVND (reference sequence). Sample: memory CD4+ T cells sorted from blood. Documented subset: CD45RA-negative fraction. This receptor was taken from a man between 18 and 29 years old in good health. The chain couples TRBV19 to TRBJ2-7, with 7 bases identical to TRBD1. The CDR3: CASSGQVSYEQYF. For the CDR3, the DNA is TGTGCCAGTAGCGGACAGGTTTCCTACGAGCAGTACTTC. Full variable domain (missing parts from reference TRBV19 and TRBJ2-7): DGGITQSPKYLFRKEGQNVTLSCEQNLNHDAMYWYRQDPGQGLRLIYYSQIVNDFQKGDIAEGYSVSREKKESFPLTVTSAQKNPTAFYLCASSGQVSYEQYFGPGTRLTVT.